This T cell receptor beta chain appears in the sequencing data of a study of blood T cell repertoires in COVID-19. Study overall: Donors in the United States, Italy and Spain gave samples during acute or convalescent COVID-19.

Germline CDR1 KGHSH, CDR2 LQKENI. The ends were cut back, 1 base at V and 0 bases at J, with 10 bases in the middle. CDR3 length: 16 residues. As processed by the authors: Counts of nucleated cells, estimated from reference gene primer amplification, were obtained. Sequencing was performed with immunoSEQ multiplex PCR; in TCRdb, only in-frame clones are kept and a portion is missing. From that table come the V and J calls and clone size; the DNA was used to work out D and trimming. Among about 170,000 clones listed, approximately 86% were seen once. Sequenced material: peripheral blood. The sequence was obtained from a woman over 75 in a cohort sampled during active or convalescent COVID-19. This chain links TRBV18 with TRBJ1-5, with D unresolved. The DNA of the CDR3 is TGTGCCAGCTCACCACTTCCCGGGGATAGCAATCAGCCCCAGCATTTT. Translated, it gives CASSPLPGDSNQPQHF.